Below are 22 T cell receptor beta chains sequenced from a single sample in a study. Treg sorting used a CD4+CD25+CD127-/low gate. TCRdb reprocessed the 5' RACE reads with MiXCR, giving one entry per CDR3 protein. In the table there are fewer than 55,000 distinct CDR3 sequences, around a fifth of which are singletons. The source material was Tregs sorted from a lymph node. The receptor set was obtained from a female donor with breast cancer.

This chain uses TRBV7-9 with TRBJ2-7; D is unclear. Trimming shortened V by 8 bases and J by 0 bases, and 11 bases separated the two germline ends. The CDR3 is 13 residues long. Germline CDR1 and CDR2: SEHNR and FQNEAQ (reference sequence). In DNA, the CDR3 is TGTGCCAGCGCAATGGGCGCCTCCTACGAGCAGTACTTC. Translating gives CASAMGASYEQYF.

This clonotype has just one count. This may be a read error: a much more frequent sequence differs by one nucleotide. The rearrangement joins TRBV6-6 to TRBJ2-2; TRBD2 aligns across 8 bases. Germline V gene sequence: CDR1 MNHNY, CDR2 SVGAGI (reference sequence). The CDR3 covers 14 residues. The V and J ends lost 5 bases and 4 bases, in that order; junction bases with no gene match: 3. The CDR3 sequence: CASSRTSLTGELFF. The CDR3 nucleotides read TGTGCCAGCAGTCGGACTAGCCTCACCGGGGAGCTGTTTTTT.

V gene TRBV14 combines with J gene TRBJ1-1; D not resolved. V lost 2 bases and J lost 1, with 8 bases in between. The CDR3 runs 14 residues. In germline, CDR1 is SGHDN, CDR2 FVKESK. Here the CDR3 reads CASSQLGPNTEAFF. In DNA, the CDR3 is TGTGCCAGCAGCCAATTGGGCCCGAACACTGAAGCTTTCTTT. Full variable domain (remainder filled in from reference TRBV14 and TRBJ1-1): EAGVTQFPSHSVIEKGQTVTLRCDPISGHDNLYWYRRVMGKEIKFLLHFVKESKQDESGMPNNRFLAERTGGTYSTLKVQPAELEDSGVYFCASSQLGPNTEAFFGQGTRLTVV.

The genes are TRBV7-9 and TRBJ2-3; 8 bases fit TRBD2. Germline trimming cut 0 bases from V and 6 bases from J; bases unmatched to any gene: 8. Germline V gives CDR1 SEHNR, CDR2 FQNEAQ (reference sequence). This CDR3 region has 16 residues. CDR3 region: CASSLAAGGHRDTQYF. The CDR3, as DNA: TGTGCCAGCAGCTTAGCGGCGGGAGGCCATCGGGATACGCAGTATTTT.

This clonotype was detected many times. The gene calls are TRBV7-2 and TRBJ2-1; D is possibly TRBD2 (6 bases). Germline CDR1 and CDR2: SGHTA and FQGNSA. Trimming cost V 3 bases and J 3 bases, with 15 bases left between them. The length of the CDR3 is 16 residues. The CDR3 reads CASSFGGFGGYNEQFF. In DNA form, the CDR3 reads TGTGCCAGCAGCTTTGGGGGGTTCGGGGGCTACAATGAGCAGTTCTTC.

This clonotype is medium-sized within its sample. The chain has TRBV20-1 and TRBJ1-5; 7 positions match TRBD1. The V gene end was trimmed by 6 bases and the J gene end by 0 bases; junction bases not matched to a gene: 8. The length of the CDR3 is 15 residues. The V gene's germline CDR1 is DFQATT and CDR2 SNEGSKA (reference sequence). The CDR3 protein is CSAQPWDSSNQPQHF. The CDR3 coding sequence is TGCAGTGCCCAACCCTGGGACAGTAGCAATCAGCCCCAGCATTTT.

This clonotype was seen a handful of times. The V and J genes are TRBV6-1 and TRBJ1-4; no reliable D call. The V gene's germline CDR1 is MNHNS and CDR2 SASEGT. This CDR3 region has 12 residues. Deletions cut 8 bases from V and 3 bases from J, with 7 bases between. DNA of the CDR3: TGTGCCAGCGGACTGCCTAATGAAAAACTGTTTTTT. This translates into CASGLPNEKLFF.

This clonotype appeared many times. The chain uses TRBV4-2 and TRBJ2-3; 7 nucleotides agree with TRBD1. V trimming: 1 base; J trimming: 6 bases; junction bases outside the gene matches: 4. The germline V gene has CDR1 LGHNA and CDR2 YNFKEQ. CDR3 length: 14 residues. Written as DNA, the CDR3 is TGTGCCAGCAGCCAAGTTGGGACAGTCGATACGCAGTATTTT. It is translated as CASSQVGTVDTQYF.

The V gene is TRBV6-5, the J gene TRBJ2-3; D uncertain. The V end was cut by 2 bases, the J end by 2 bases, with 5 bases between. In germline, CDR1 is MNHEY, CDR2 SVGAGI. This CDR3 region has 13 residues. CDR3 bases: TGTGCCAGCAGTTACCGACTCACAGATACGCAGTATTTT. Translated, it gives CASSYRLTDTQYF.

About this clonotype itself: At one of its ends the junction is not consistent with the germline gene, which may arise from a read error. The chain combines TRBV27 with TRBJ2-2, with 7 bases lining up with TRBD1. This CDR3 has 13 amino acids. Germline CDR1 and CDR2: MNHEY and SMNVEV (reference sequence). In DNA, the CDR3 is TGTGCCAGCAGTGAAACAGGGGCCGGGGAGCTGTGTTTT. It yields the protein CASSETGAGELCF.

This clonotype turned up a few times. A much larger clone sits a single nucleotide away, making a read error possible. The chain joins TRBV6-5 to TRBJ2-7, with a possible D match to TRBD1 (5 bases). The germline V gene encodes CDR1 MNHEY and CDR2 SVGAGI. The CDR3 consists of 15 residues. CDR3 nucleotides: TGTGCCGGCAGTTACTCGTCAGGGATGGCCTACGAGCAGTACTTC. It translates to CAGSYSSGMAYEQYF.

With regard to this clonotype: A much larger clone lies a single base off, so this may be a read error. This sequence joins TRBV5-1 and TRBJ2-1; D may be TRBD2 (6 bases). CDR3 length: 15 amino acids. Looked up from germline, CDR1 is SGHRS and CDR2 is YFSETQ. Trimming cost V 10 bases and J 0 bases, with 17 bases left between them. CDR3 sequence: CAGGLYGSSYNEQFF. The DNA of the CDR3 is TGCGCCGGCGGTCTCTACGGGAGCTCCTACAATGAGCAGTTCTTC.

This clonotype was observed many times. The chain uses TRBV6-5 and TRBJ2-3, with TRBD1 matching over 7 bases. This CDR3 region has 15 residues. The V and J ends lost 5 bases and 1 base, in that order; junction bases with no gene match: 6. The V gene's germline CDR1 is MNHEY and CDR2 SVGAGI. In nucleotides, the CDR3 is TGTGCCAGCAGTAGAAATACAGGGGGCACAGATACGCAGTATTTT. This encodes CASSRNTGGTDTQYF.

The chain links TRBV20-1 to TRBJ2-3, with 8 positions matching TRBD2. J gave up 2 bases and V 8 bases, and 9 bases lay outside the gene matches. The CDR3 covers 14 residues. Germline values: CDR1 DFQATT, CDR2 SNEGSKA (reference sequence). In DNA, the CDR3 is TGCAGTAGCCCAGCGGGGGCCTTCACAGATACGCAGTATTTT. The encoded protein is CSSPAGAFTDTQYF.

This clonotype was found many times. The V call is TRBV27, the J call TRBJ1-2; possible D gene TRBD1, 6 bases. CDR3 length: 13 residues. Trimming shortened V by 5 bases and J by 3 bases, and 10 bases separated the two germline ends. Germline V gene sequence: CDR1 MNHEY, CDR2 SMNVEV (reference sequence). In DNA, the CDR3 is TGTGCCAGCAGTCGCCAGGGGTACTATGGCTACACCTTC. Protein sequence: CASSRQGYYGYTF.

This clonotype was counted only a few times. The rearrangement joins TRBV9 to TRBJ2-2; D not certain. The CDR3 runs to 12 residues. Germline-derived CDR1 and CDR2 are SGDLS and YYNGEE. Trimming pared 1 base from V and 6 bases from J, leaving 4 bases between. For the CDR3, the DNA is TGTGCCAGCAGCGTATATTCCGGGGAGCTGTTTTTT. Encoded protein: CASSVYSGELFF.

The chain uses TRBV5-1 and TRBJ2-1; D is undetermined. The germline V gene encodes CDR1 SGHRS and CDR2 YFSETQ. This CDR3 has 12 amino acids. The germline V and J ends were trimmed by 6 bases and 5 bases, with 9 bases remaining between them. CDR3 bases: TGCGCCAGCAATATTCAGGACAATGAGCAGTTCTTC. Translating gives CASNIQDNEQFF.

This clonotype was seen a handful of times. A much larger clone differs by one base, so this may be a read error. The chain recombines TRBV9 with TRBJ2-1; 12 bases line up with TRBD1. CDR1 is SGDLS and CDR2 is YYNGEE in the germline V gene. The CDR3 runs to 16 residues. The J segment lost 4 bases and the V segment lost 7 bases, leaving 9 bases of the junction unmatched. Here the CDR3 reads CASGEGTGGMYNEQFF. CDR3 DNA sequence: TGTGCCAGCGGCGAGGGGACAGGGGGCATGTACAATGAGCAGTTCTTC.

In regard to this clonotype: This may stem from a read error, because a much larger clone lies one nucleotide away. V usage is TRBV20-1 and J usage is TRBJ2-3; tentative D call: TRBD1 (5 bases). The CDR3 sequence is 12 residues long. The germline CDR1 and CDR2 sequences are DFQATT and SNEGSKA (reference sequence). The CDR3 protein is CSVLDSTDTQCF. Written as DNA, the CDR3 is TGCAGTGTCCTCGACAGCACAGATACGCAGTGTTTT.

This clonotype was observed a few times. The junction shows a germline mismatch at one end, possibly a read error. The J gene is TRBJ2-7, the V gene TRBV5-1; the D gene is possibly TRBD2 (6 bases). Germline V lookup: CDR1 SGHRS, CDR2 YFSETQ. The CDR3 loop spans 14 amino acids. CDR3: CASKRVGDSYGQYF. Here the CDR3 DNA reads TGCGCCAGCAAGCGGGTGGGGGACTCCTACGGGCAGTACTTC.

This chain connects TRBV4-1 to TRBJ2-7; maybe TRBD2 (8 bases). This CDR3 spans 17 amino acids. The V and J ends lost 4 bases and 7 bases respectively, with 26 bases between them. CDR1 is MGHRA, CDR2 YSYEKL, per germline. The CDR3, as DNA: TGCGCCAGCAGCCCGCAGGGGGGAGCGGGAGTGAGTCGGGAGCAGTACTTC. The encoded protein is CASSPQGGAGVSREQYF.

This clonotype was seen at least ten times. CDR3 residues: CASSYTLGLAGAGDTQYF. The DNA of the CDR3 is TGTGCCAGCAGTTATACACTAGGCCTAGCGGGAGCTGGAGATACGCAGTATTTT. The chain employs TRBV12-3 or TRBV12-4 and TRBJ2-3; 10 nucleotides agree with TRBD2. Trimming at V came to 4 bases and at J to 5 bases, leaving 15 bases not matched to a gene. This CDR3 is built from 18 residues.